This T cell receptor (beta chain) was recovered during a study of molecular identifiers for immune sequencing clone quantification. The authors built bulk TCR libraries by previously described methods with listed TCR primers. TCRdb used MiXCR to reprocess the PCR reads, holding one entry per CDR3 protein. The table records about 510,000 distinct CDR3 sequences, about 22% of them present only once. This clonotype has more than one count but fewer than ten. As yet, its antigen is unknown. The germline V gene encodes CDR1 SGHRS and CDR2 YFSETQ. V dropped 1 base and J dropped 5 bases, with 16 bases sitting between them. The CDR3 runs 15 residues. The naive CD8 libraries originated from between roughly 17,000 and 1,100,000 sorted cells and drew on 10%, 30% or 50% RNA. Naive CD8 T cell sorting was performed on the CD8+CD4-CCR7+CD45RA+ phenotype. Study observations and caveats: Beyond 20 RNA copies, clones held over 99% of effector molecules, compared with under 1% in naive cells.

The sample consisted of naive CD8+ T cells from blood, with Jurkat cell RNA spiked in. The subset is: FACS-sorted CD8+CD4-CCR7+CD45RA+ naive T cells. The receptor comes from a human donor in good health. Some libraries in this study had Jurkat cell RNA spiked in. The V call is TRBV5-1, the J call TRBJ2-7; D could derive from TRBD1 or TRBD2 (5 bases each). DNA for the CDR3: TGCGCCAGCAGCTTGTATCGTGGGGGAATGAACGAGCAGTACTTC. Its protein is CASSLYRGGMNEQYF.